This T cell receptor beta chain was sequenced for a study of T cell changes during pregnancy in multiple sclerosis. Sequenced by immunoSEQ multiplex PCR; TCRdb stores in-frame clones only, minus some. The table includes 45,000 or so clones, 91% detected once. This CDR3 comprises 15 residues. Trimming took 4 bases from V and 6 from J, leaving 19 bases between them. Germline-derived CDR1 and CDR2 are LGHNA and YNFKEQ. The source material was CD8+ T cells from peripheral blood mononuclear cells, sampled after pregnancy. The source of this sequence is a female donor with multiple sclerosis, enrolled in a pregnancy study. The rearrangement uses TRBV4-2 and TRBJ2-7, with a weak D call TRBD1 (9 bases). The CDR3 is CASSLSGTGPSEQYF. In nucleotides, the CDR3 is TGTGCCAGCAGCCTTAGCGGGACAGGGCCATCCGAGCAGTACTTC.